These 20 T cell receptor beta chains were sequenced from one sample in a study of T-cell reconstitution after alpha-beta-depleted transplantation in children. Unique molecular identifiers tagged the TCRbeta library. TCRdb used MiXCR to reprocess the PCR reads, holding one entry per CDR3 protein. The sample yields 300,000 to 400,000 distinct CDR3 sequences, around 15% seen once. Sequenced material: PBMCs, mostly from graft donor cells, taken 360 days after TCRalphabeta/CD19-depleted stem cell transplant. Source of these receptors: a male patient aged 2-10 years who had a stem cell transplant for acute lymphoblastic leukemia, so the T cells may come from the graft donor.

This clonotype occurred a few times. The gene calls are TRBV7-9 and TRBJ2-7; 14 bases match TRBD2. Unmatched junction bases numbered 1, after V lost 1 base and J lost 5 bases. This CDR3 region has 15 residues. CDR1 and CDR2 (germline): SEHNR, FQNEAQ (reference sequence). The CDR3 reads CASSLGLAGGHEQYF. CDR3 nucleotide sequence: TGTGCCAGCAGCTTAGGACTAGCGGGAGGGCACGAGCAGTACTTC. Supplemented by reference TRBV7-9 and TRBJ2-7, the full variable domain reads DTGVSQNPRHKITKRGQNVTFRCDPISEHNRLYWYRQTLGQGPEFLTYFQNEAQLEKSRLLSDRFSAERPKGSFSTLEIQRTEQGDSAMYLCASSLGLAGGHEQYFGPGTRLTVT.

The V gene is TRBV6-2 or TRBV6-3, the J gene TRBJ1-1; no reliable D call. The germline V gene encodes CDR1 MNHEY and CDR2 SVGEGT. V lost 7 bases, J lost 4 bases, and 19 bases lay in between. The CDR3 is 15 residues long. The CDR3 loop is CASTANESPATEAFF. In DNA form, the CDR3 reads TGTGCCAGCACCGCGAACGAAAGTCCGGCCACTGAAGCTTTCTTT.

V is TRBV4-1 and J is TRBJ2-6; TRBD1 aligns across 8 bases. J gave up 0 bases and V 10 bases, and 11 bases lay outside the gene matches. The germline CDR1 and CDR2 sequences are MGHRA and YSYEKL. The CDR3 sequence is 17 residues long. The chain's CDR3 is CATKDRAYASGANVLTF. The CDR3, as DNA: TGCGCCACAAAGGACAGGGCCTACGCCTCTGGGGCCAACGTCCTGACTTTC.

This clonotype was counted at least ten times. V gene TRBV28 combines with J gene TRBJ2-7; 7 bases agree with TRBD1. With 4 bases clipped from V and 6 bases from J, the junction kept 3 bases outside the gene matches. CDR1 MDHEN and CDR2 SYDVKM come from the germline V gene. The CDR3 is 12 residues long. The CDR3 sequence is CASSSPGGEQYF. CDR3 sequence (DNA): TGTGCCAGCAGTTCTCCAGGGGGCGAGCAGTACTTC. Filled out from reference TRBV28 and TRBJ2-7, the complete variable domain reads DVKVTQSSRYLVKRTGEKVFLECVQDMDHENMFWYRQDPGLGLRLIYFSYDVKMKEKGDIPEGYSVSREKKERFSLILESASTNQTSMYLCASSSPGGEQYFGPGTRLTVT.

The gene calls are TRBV29-1 and TRBJ1-5, with a tentative D call TRBD1 (6 bases). Germline V CDR1 and CDR2: SQVTM, ANQGSEA. CDR3 length equals 14 residues. Trimming removed 5 bases from V and 4 bases from J, with 15 bases in between. CDR3 DNA: TGCAGCGTTCGAACAGGGCGCGGGAATCAGCCCCAGCATTTT. It translates to CSVRTGRGNQPQHF. Looking up the rest from reference TRBV29-1 and TRBJ1-5 gives the full variable domain: SAVISQKPSRDICQRGTSLTIQCQVDSQVTMMFWYRQQPGQSLTLIATANQGSEATYESGFVIDKFPISRPNLTFSTLTVSNMSPEDSSIYLCSVRTGRGNQPQHFGDGTRLSIL.

In this sample, this clonotype turned up a few times. The chain is built from TRBV12-3 or TRBV12-4 and TRBJ2-1; D may be TRBD1 (5 bases). Trimming took 6 bases from V and 7 from J, leaving 10 bases between them. The CDR3 runs 12 residues. This chain's CDR3 is CASSSRGNEQFF. The DNA of the CDR3 is TGTGCCAGCAGCTCAAGGGGAAATGAGCAGTTCTTC.

In this sample, this clonotype turned up many times. The rearrangement joins TRBV7-8 to TRBJ2-5; D unclear. Germline V gene data show CDR1 as SGHVS and CDR2 as FQNEAQ. This CDR3 comprises 14 residues. V dropped 5 bases and J dropped 5 bases, with 15 bases sitting between them. Here the CDR3 reads CASSRTRSRETQYF. The CDR3, as DNA: TGTGCCAGCAGCCGTACTCGATCGAGGGAGACCCAGTACTTC.

The chain carries TRBV5-5 and TRBJ2-3; no clear D. Germline CDR1 SGHKS, CDR2 YYEKEE (reference sequence). The CDR3 runs to 12 residues. With 2 bases removed from V and 6 bases from J, the gap between germline ends came to 7 bases. CDR3 sequence: CASSLWVDTQYF. CDR3 DNA: TGTGCCAGCAGCTTATGGGTGGATACGCAGTATTTT.

CDR3 DNA: TGTGCCAGCAGCTTAATCCACCTCGACAGGGAGTATAATTCACCCCTCCACTTT. It yields the protein CASSLIHLDREYNSPLHF. The J gene is TRBJ1-6, the V gene TRBV7-3; TRBD1 aligns across 7 bases. CDR3 size: 18 residues. The junction had 10 bases not matched to a gene; V was cut back by 1 base and J by 4 bases. Germline-derived CDR1 and CDR2 are SGHTA and FQGTGA.

The V gene is TRBV11-2, the J gene TRBJ1-1, with D possibly matching TRBD1 (5 bases). Trimming cost V 0 bases and J 5 bases, with 10 bases left between them. CDR1 and CDR2 from the germline V gene are SGHAT and FQNNGV. This CDR3 spans 14 amino acids. The CDR3 sequence: CASSLEQALTEAFF. Written as DNA, the CDR3 is TGTGCCAGCAGCTTAGAACAGGCTTTGACTGAAGCTTTCTTT.

The chain is built from TRBV20-1 and TRBJ1-2, with D tentatively TRBD1 (6 bases). Trimming removed 0 bases from V and 5 bases from J, with 13 bases in between. CDR1 and CDR2 (germline): DFQATT, SNEGSKA (reference sequence). The CDR3 consists of 14 residues. The CDR3 DNA sequence: TGCAGTGCTAGAGACACAGGGAGAAATTATGGCTACACCTTC. Protein product: CSARDTGRNYGYTF.

This sequence joins TRBV11-1 and TRBJ2-1, with 7 bases identical to TRBD2. V shed 3 bases, J shed 6 bases, and the junction held 2 bases outside the gene matches. Germline loops: CDR1 SGHAT, CDR2 FQDESV (reference sequence). This CDR3 is 13 amino acids long. The CDR3 region has the DNA TGTGCCAGCAGCTTCCCTAGCGGCAATGAGCAGTTCTTC. It is translated as CASSFPSGNEQFF.

The V call is TRBV4-1, the J call TRBJ2-7; maybe TRBD2 (6 bases). V was pared by 4 bases and J by 0 bases, with 16 bases between. This CDR3 spans 16 amino acids. Germline V gene lookup returns CDR1 MGHRA and CDR2 YSYEKL. CDR3 nucleotides: TGCGCCAGCAGCCCCTTTGGGGGGAGCCACTCCTACGAGCAGTACTTC. It translates to CASSPFGGSHSYEQYF.

This clonotype was seen more than once but under ten times. The chain employs TRBV7-9 and TRBJ2-1; D unresolved. CDR3 length: 15 amino acids. Germline CDR1 is SEHNR and CDR2 is FQNEAQ (reference sequence). V was clipped by 2 bases and J by 8 bases, with 16 bases between them. The CDR3 sequence: CASSLLGDPWDEQFF. The CDR3, as DNA: TGTGCCAGCAGCTTATTAGGTGACCCGTGGGATGAGCAGTTCTTC.

This clonotype was seen a handful of times. V is TRBV3-1 and J is TRBJ2-7; 16 bases line up with TRBD2. Germline V CDR1 and CDR2: LGHDT, YNNKEL (reference sequence). The CDR3 is made up of 18 amino acids. J gave up 4 bases and V 1 base, and 7 bases lay outside the gene matches. The CDR3 sequence: CASSQGPGLAGGRYEQYF. As DNA, the CDR3 is TGTGCCAGCAGCCAAGGACCGGGACTAGCGGGAGGGCGGTACGAGCAGTACTTC.

This clonotype came up many times. The chain links TRBV20-1 to TRBJ2-2, with 9 bases fitting TRBD2. V was clipped by 3 bases and J by 6 bases; unmatched bases: 5. Germline V gives CDR1 DFQATT, CDR2 SNEGSKA (reference sequence). The length of the CDR3 is 14 residues. CDR3 in DNA: TGCAGTGCTAGCCCGACTAGCGGCCCCGGGGAGCTGTTTTTT. It is translated as CSASPTSGPGELFF.

J is TRBJ2-1 and V is TRBV11-2; D perhaps matches TRBD2 (6 bases). Germline CDR1 reads SGHAT; CDR2 reads FQNNGV. Between the trimmed V and J ends, which lost 4 bases and 6 bases, there was a span of 16 bases. The CDR3 extends over 15 amino acids. CDR3 in amino acids: CASSSTGVFSNEQFF. In nucleotides, the CDR3 is TGTGCCAGCAGCTCGACGGGAGTTTTTTCCAATGAGCAGTTCTTC.

This clonotype has just a few counts. Here the CDR3 reads CSGNLQETQYF. In DNA, the CDR3 is TGCAGCGGTAACCTTCAAGAGACCCAGTACTTC. This chain links TRBV29-1 with TRBJ2-5; no firm D call. Germline CDR1 is SQVTM and CDR2 is ANQGSEA. The V and J ends lost 7 bases and 2 bases respectively, with 8 bases between them. This CDR3 is built from 11 residues. The full variable domain, rest sourced from reference TRBV29-1 and TRBJ2-5, is SAVISQKPSRDICQRGTSLTIQCQVDSQVTMMFWYRQQPGQSLTLIATANQGSEATYESGFVIDKFPISRPNLTFSTLTVSNMSPEDSSIYLCSGNLQETQYFGPGTRLLVL.

This clonotype was detected only a few times. This chain connects TRBV20-1 to TRBJ2-5, with D tentatively TRBD1 or TRBD2 (5 bases each). The CDR3 covers 14 residues. Per germline, CDR1 DFQATT and CDR2 SNEGSKA (reference sequence). Trimming took 2 bases from V and 4 from J, leaving 14 bases between them. CDR3 sequence reads: CSARRGVVGETQYF. As DNA, the CDR3 is TGCAGTGCTAGAAGAGGGGTGGTCGGAGAGACCCAGTACTTC.

This clonotype was observed many times. The chain joins TRBV27 to TRBJ2-1, with D perhaps TRBD2 (6 bases). V was pared by 3 bases and J by 5 bases, with 38 bases between. Germline lookup yields CDR1 MNHEY and CDR2 SMNVEV (reference sequence). The CDR3 runs 23 residues. The CDR3 reads CASSFRPIASPGLDIGTNNEQFF. CDR3 bases: TGTGCCAGCAGTTTCCGGCCAATAGCGAGCCCGGGACTCGATATCGGGACGAACAATGAGCAGTTCTTC.